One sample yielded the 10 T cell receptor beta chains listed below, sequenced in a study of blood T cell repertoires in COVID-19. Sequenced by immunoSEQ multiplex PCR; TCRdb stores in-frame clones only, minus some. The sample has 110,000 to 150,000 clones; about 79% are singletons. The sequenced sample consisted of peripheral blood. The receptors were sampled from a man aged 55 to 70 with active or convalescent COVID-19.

CDR3 DNA sequence: TGTGCCAGCAGTTACCTGGCGAACACTGAAGCTTTCTTT. It codes for CASSYLANTEAFF. J is TRBJ1-1 and V is TRBV6-6; no firm D call. CDR1 and CDR2 from the germline V gene are MNHNY and SVGAGI (reference sequence). V was pared by 2 bases and J by 1 base, with 5 bases between. The CDR3 is made up of 13 amino acids.

The CDR3 coding sequence is TGTGCCAGCAGTTCCTCGGAAGGGGGCAACACTGAAGCTTTCTTT. This sequence encodes CASSSSEGGNTEAFF. This chain joins TRBV6-5 and TRBJ1-1; 7 nucleotides match TRBD1. V shed 4 bases, J shed 2 bases, and the junction held 7 bases outside the gene matches. CDR1 MNHEY and CDR2 SVGAGI come from the germline V gene. The CDR3 runs to 15 residues.

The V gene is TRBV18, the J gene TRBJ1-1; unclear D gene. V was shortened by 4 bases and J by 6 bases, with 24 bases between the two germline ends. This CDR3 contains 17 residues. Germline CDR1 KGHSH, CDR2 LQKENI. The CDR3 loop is CASSQRLADGSSAEAFF. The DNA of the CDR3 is TGTGCCAGCTCACAACGCCTCGCAGACGGTTCAAGCGCTGAAGCTTTCTTT. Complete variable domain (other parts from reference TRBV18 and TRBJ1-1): NAGVMQNPRHLVRRRGQEARLRCSPMKGHSHVYWYRQLPEEGLKFMVYLQKENIIDESGMPKERFSAEFPKEGPSILRIQQVVRGDSAAYFCASSQRLADGSSAEAFFGQGTRLTVV.

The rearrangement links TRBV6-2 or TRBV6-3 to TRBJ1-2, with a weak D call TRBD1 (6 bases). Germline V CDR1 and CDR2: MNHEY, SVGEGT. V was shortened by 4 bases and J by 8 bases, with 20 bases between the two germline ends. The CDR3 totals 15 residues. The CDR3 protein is CASSSLPLGGDGYTF. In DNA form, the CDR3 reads TGTGCCAGCAGTTCCCTCCCCCTAGGGGGGGACGGCTACACCTTC.

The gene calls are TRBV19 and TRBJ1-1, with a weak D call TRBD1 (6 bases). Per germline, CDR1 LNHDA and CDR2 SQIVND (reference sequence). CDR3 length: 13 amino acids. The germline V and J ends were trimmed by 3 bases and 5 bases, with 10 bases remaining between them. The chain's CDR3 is CASSITGTTEAFF. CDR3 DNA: TGTGCCAGTAGTATCACAGGGACGACTGAAGCTTTCTTT. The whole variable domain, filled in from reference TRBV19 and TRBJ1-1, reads DGGITQSPKYLFRKEGQNVTLSCEQNLNHDAMYWYRQDPGQGLRLIYYSQIVNDFQKGDIAEGYSVSREKKESFPLTVTSAQKNPTAFYLCASSITGTTEAFFGQGTRLTVV.

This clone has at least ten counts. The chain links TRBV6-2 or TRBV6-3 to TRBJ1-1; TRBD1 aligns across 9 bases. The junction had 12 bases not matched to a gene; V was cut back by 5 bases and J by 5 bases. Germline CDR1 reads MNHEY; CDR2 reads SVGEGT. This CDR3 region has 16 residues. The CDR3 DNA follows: TGTGCCAGCAGTCAAACAGGGGGCAGGTTGGGGACTGAAGCTTTCTTT. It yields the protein CASSQTGGRLGTEAFF.

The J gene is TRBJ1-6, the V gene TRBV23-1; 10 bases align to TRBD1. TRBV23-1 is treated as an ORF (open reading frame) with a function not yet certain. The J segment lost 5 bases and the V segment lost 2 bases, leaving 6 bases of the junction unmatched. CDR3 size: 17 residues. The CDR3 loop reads CASSQRDRGGDNSPLHF. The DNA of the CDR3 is TGCGCCAGCAGTCAAAGGGACAGGGGAGGGGATAATTCACCCCTCCACTTT.

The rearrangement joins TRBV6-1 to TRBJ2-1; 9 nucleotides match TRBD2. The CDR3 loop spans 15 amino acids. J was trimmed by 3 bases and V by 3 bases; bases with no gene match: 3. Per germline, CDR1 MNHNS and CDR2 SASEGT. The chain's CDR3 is CASSEGLAHYNEQFF. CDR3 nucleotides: TGTGCCAGCAGTGAGGGACTAGCACACTACAATGAGCAGTTCTTC.

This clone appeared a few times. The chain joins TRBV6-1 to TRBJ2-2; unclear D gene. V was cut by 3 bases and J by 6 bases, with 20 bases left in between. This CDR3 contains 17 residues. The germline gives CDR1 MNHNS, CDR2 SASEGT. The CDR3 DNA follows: TGTGCCAGCAGTGACGCGTCCAGGCGCTACATAGCCGGGGAGCTGTTTTTT. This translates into CASSDASRRYIAGELFF.

The CDR3 spells CASSLTGGTDTQYF. The CDR3 DNA is TGTGCCAGCAGCTTGACAGGGGGCACAGATACGCAGTATTTT. V gene TRBV7-6 combines with J gene TRBJ2-3; 8 nucleotides agree with TRBD1. The CDR3 has 14 residues. The germline V gene encodes CDR1 SGHVS and CDR2 FNYEAQ. The junction had 0 bases not matched to a gene; V was cut back by 3 bases and J by 1 base.